This TCR beta chain was captured in a study of OX40 agonist ivuxolimab in advanced cancers. This table comes from immunoSEQ multiplex PCR, and its TCRdb copy is limited to in-frame clones, with some not included. The sample consists of approximately 26,000 clones, approximately 91% of them appearing once. CDR3 length: 13 residues. Between the trimmed V and J ends, which lost 4 bases and 5 bases, there was a span of 12 bases. The germline gives CDR1 SGDLS, CDR2 YYNGEE. Here the sequenced sample was CD4+ or CD8+ T cells sorted from blood, taken in a trial of the OX40 agonist ivuxolimab. This TCR derives from an adult with an advanced solid tumor such as melanoma, head and neck, liver or kidney cancer. The chain has TRBV9 and TRBJ2-5; no firm D call. CDR3 sequence: CASSPQAGETQYF. CDR3 sequence (DNA): TGTGCCAGCAGCCCGCAAGCTGGGGAGACCCAGTACTTC.